This TCR beta chain was sequenced for a study of blood T cell repertoires in COVID-19. As for the study in general: Specimens from acute and convalescent COVID-19 originated in the United States, Italy and Spain.

Methods used by the authors: For nucleated cells, counts were estimated from reference gene primer amplification. The table came from immunoSEQ multiplex PCR; TCRdb's copy has only in-frame clones and leaves some out. That table gives V, J and clone size, and the DNA gave D and trimming. Of about 220,000 clones in the sample, about 87% were seen once. Enrollees, about 18 to 95 years old, lived in approximately 25 US areas. Two negative PCRs, clearance, or symptom resolution had been documented for recovered Cohort 3 donors. The V end lost 4 bases, the J end lost 3 bases, and 9 bases lay between the germline ends. There are 13 residues in the CDR3. CDR1 SQVTM and CDR2 ANQGSEA come from the germline V gene.

The J gene is TRBJ2-2, the V gene TRBV29-1, with D possibly matching TRBD1 (6 bases). This TCR was sampled from a woman younger than 45 who had recovered from COVID-19. The sample consisted of PBMCs or T cells enriched from blood (not recorded which). Here the CDR3 reads CSVVQGYTGELFF. CDR3 nucleotide sequence: TGCAGCGTTGTACAGGGATACACCGGGGAGCTGTTTTTT.